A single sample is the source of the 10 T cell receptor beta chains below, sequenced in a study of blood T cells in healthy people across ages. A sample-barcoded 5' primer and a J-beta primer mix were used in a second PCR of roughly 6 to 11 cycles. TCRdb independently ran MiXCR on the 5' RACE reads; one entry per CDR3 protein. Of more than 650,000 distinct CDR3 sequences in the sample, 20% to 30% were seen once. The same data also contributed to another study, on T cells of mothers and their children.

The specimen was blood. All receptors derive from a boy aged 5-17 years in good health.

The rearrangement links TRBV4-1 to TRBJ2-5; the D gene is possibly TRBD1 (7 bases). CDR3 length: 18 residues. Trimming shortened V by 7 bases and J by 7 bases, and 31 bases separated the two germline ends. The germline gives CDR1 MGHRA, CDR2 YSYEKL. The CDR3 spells CASTYQGGLQRSNGTQYF. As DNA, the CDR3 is TGCGCCAGCACATATCAGGGGGGTTTACAGAGGTCCAACGGGACCCAGTACTTC.

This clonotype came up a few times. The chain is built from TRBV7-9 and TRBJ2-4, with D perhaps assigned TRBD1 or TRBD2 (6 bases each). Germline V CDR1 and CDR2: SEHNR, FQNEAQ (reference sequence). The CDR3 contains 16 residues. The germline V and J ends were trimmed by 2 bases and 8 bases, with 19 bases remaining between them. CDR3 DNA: TGTGCCAGCAGCTTACCTCTGAGGGGGGATACAGACATTCAGTACTTC. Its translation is CASSLPLRGDTDIQYF.

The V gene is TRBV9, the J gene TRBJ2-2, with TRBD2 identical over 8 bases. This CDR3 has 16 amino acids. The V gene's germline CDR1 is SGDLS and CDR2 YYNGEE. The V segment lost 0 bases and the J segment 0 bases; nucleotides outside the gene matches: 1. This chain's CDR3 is CASSVELAANTGELFF. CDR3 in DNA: TGTGCCAGCAGCGTAGAACTAGCGGCGAACACCGGGGAGCTGTTTTTT. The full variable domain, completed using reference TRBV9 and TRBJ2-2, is DSGVTQTPKHLITATGQRVTLRCSPRSGDLSVYWYQQSLDQGLQFLIQYYNGEERAKGNILERFSAQQFPDLHSELNLSSLELGDSALYFCASSVELAANTGELFFGEGSRLTVL.

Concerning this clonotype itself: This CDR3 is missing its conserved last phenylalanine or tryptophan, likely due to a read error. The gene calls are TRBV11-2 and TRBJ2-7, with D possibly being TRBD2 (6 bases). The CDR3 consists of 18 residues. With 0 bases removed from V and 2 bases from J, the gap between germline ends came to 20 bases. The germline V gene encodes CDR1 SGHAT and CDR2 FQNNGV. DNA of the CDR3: TGTGCCAGCAGCTTAGATCCCCGGGACTCTCGGAGCACCTACGAGCAGTACTCC. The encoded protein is CASSLDPRDSRSTYEQYS.

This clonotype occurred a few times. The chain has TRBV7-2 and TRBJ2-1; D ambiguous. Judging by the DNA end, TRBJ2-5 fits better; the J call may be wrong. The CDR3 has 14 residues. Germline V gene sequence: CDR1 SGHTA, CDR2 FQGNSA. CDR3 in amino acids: CASSALFSGETQYF. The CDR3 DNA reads TGTGCCAGCAGCGCCCTTTTTTCCGGGGAGACCCAGTACTTC.

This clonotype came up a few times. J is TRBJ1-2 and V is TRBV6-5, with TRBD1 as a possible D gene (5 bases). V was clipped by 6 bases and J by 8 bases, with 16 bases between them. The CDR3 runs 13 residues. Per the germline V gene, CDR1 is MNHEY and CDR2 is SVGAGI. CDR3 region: CASSMEGRRGYTF. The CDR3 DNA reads TGTGCCAGCAGCATGGAGGGGAGGAGAGGCTACACCTTC.

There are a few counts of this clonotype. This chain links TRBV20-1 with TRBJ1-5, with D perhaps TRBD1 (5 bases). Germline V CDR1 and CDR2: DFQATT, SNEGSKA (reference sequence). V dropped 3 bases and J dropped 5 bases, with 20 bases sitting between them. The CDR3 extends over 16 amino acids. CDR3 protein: CSASPQGRTKDQPQHF. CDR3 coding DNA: TGCAGTGCTAGTCCCCAGGGCAGGACGAAAGATCAGCCCCAGCATTTT.

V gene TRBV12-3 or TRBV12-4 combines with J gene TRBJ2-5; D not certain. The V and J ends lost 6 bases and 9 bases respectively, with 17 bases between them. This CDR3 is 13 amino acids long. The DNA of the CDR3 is TGTGCCAGCAGCCTCTCGGCCCCGAGTGCCCAGTACTTC. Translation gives CASSLSAPSAQYF.

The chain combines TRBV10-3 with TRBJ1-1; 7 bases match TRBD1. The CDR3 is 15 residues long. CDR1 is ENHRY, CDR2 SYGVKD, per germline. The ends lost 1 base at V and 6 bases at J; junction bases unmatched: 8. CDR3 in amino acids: CAISEFGQAGAEAFF. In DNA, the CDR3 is TGTGCCATCAGTGAGTTTGGACAGGCTGGCGCTGAAGCTTTCTTT.

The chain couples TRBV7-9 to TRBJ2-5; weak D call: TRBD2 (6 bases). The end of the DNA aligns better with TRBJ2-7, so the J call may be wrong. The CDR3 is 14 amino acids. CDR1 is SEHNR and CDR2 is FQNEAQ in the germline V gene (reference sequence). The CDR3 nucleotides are TGTGCCAGCAGCTTCCGGGGGAGCTCCTACGAGCAGTACTTC. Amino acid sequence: CASSFRGSSYEQYF.